This T cell receptor beta chain was observed in a study of cytotoxic CD8 clonotypes in ibrutinib-treated CLL. Study background: Treatment had run for a median about 12 months, range 6 to 36, when response samples were taken.

Genomic DNA in an amount of around 2 micrograms was extracted from cryopreserved PBMCs and used for the preparation of TCR beta libraries. Clones were read by immunoSEQ multiplex PCR, and TCRdb kept only the in-frame ones, dropping some. The sample consists of around 310,000 clones, about 80% of them appearing once. Germline assignment: CDR1 SEHNR and CDR2 FQNEAQ (reference sequence). Trimming at V came to 5 bases and at J to 3 bases, leaving 9 bases not matched to a gene. This CDR3 has 15 residues. This chain uses TRBV7-9 with TRBJ2-7, with 8 nucleotides matching TRBD1. This sample comprised PBMCs, obtained before ibrutinib treatment. This receptor was identified in a human donor with chronic lymphocytic leukemia. The DNA for the CDR3 is TGTGCCAGCAGCGGCCGGACAGGGTATTTCTACGAGCAGTACTTC. It yields the protein CASSGRTGYFYEQYF.